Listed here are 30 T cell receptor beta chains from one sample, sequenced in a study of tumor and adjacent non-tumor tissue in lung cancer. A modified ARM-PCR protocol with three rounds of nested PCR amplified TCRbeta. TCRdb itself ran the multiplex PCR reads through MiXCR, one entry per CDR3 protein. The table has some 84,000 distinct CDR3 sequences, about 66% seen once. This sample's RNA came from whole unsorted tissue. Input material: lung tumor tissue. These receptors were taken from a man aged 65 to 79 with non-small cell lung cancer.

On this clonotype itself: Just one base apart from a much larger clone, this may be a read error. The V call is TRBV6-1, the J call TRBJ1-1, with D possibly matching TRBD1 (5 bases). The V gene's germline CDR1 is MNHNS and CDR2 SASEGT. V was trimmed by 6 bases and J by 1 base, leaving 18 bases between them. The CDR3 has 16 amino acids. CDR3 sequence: CASSPRTRGTNTEAFF. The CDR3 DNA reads TGTGCCAGCAGCCCCCGGACAAGGGGAACGAACACTGAAGCTTTCTTT.

DNA of the CDR3: TGCGCCAGCAGCCAACCAGCCGGGACTAGCGGGAGCGTTGTCTGGACCGGGGAGCTGTTTTTT. Protein: CASSQPAGTSGSVVWTGELFF. This chain connects TRBV4-1 to TRBJ2-2; TRBD2 agrees at 14 bases. CDR1 MGHRA and CDR2 YSYEKL come from the germline V gene. V gave up 2 bases and J gave up 5 bases; unmatched junction bases: 16. There are 21 residues in the CDR3.

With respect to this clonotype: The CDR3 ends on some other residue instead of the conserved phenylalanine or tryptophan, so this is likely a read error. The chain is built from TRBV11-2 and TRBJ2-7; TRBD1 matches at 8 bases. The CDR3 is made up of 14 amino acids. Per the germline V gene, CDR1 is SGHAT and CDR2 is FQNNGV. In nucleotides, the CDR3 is TGTGCCAGCAACTTAGGGACAGGTTCCTACGAGCAGTACCTC. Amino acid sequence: CASNLGTGSYEQYL.

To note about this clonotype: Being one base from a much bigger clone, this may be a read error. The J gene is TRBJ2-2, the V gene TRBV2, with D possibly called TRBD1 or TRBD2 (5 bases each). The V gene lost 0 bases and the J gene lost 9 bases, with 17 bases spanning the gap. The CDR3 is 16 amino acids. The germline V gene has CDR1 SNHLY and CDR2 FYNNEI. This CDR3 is CASSEALHGAGWELFF. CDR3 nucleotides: TGTGCCAGCAGTGAAGCGCTTCACGGGGCCGGCTGGGAGCTGTTTTTT.

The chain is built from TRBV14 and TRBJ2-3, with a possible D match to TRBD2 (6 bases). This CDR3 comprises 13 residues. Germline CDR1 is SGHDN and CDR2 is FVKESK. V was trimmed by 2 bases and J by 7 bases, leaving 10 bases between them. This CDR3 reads CASSQPGANTQYF. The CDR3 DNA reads TGTGCCAGCAGCCAACCGGGAGCGAATACGCAGTATTTT.

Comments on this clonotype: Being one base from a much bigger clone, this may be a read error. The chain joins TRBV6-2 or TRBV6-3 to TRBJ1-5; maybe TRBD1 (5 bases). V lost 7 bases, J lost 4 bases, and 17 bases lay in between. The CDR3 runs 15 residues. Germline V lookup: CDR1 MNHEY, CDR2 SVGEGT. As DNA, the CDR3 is TGTGCCAGCAAAGGGGACGGCAGGGCTAATCAGCCCCAGCATTTT. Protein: CASKGDGRANQPQHF.

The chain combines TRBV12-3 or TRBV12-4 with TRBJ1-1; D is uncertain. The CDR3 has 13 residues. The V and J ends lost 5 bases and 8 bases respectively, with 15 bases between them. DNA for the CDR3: TGTGCCAGCAGTCCAGATCTGAACAACGAAGCTTTCTTT. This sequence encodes CASSPDLNNEAFF.

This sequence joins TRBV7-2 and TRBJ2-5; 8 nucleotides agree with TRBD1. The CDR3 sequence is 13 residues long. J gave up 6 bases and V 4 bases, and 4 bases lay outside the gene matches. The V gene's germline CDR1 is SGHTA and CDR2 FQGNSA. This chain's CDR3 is CASSSQGAKTQYF. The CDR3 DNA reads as TGTGCCAGCAGCTCCCAGGGGGCCAAGACCCAGTACTTC.

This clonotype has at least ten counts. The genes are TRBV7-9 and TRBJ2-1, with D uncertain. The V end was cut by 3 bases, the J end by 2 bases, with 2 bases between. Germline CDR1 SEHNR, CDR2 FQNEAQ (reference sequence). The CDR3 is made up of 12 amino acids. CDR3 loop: CASSLTYNEQFF. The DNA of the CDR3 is TGTGCCAGCAGCTTGACCTACAATGAGCAGTTCTTC. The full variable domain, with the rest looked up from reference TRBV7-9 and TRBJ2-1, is DTGVSQNPRHKITKRGQNVTFRCDPISEHNRLYWYRQTLGQGPEFLTYFQNEAQLEKSRLLSDRFSAERPKGSFSTLEIQRTEQGDSAMYLCASSLTYNEQFFGPGTRLTVL.

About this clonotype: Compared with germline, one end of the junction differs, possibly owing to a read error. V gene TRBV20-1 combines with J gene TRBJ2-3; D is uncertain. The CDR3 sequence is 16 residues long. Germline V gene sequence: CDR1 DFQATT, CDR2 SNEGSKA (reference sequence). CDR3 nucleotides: TGCAGTGCTAGCCCCCCGGATCTCGCCCTAACAGATATGCAGTATTTT. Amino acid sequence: CSASPPDLALTDMQYF.

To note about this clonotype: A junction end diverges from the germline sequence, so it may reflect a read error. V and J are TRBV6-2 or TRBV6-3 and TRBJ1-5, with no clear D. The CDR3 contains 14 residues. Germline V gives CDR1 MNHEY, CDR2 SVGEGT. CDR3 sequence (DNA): TGTGCCAGCAGCCTTCTCTCGTGCTATCAGTCCCAGCATTTT. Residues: CASSLLSCYQSQHF.

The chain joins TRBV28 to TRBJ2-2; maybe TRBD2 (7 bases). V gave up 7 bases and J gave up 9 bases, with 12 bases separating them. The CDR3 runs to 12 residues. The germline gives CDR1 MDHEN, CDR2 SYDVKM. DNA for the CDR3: TGTGCCAGCACCGGGGGGCCCAGGGAGCTGTTTTTT. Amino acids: CASTGGPRELFF.

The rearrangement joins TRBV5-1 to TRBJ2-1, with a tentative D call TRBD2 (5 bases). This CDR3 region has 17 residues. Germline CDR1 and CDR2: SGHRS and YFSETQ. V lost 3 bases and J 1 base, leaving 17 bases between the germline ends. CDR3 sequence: CASSCRKQTISYNEQFF. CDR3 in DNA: TGCGCCAGCAGCTGTAGGAAACAGACTATTTCCTACAATGAGCAGTTCTTC.

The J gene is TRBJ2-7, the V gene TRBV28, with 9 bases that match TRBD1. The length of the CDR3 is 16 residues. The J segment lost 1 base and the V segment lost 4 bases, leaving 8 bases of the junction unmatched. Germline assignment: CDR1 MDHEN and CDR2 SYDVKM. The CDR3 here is CASSSPGTGTSYEQYF. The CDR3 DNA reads TGTGCCAGCAGTTCCCCCGGGACAGGGACGTCCTACGAGCAGTACTTC.

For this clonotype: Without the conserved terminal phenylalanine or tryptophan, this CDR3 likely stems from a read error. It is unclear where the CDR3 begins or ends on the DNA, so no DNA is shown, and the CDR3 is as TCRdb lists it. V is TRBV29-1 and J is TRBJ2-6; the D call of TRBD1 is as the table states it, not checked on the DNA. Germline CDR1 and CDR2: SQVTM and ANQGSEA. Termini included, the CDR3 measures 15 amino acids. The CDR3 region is CSVPGTAGGANVLTS.

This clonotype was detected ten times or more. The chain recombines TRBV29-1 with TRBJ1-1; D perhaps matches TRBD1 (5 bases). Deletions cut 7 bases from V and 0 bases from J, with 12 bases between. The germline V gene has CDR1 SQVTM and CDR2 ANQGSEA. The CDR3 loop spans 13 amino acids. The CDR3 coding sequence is TGCAGCGGGGGGGTCGGTTTGAACACTGAAGCTTTCTTT. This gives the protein CSGGVGLNTEAFF.

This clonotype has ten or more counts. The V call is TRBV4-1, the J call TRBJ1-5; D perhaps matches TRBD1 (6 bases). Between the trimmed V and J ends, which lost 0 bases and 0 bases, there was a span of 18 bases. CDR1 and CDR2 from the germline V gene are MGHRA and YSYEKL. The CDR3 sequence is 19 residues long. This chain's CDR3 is CASSQEDRLGRYSNQPQHF. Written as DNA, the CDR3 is TGCGCCAGCAGCCAAGAGGACAGATTGGGCCGTTATAGCAATCAGCCCCAGCATTTT.

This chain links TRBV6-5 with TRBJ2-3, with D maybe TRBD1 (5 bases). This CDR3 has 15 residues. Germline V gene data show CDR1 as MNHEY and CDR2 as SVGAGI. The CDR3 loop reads CAVVQTEICTDTQYF. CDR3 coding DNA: TGTGCAGTAGTGCAGACAGAGATCTGCACAGATACGCAGTATTTT.

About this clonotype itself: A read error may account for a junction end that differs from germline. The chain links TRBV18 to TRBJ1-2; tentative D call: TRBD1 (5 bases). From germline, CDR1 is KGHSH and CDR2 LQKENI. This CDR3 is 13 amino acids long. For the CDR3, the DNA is TGTACCAGCTCACCGGGACTGCTCTATGGCTACACCTTC. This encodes CTSSPGLLYGYTF.

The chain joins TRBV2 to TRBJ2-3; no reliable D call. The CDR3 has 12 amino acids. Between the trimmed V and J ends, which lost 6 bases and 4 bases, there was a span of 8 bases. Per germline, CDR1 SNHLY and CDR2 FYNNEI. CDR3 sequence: CASRGFSDTQYF. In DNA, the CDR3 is TGTGCCAGCAGGGGTTTTTCAGATACGCAGTATTTT. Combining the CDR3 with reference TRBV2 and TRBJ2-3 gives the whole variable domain EPEVTQTPSHQVTQMGQEVILRCVPISNHLYFYWYRQILGQKVEFLVSFYNNEISEKSEIFDDQFSVERPDGSNFTLKIRSTKLEDSAMYFCASRGFSDTQYFGPGTRLTVL.

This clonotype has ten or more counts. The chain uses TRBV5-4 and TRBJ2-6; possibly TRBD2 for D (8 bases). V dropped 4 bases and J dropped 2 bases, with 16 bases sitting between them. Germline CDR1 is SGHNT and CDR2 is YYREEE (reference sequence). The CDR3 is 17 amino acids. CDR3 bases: TGTGCCAGCAGCCGGGGGGGACAGCGAACTGGGGCCAACGTCCTGACTTTC. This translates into CASSRGGQRTGANVLTF.

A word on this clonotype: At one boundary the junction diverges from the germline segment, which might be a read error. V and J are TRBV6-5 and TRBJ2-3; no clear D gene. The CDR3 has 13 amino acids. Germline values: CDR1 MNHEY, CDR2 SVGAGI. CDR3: CASSYCGLDSQYF. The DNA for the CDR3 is TGTGCCAGCAGTTACTGTGGGTTAGATTCGCAGTATTTT.

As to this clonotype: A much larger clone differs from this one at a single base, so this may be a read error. CDR3: CTSSLVQGAAGETQYF. The CDR3 DNA reads as TGTACCAGCAGTTTGGTGCAGGGGGCCGCGGGCGAGACCCAGTACTTC. The V and J genes are TRBV28 and TRBJ2-5, with 8 bases lining up with TRBD1. The germline CDR1 and CDR2 sequences are MDHEN and SYDVKM. The CDR3 totals 16 residues.

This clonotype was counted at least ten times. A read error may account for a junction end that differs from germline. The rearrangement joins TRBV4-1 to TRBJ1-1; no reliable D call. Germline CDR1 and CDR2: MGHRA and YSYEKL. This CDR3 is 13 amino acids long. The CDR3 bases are TGCGCCAGCAGCCAAGAAGGCTGGGAGGAGACCCCGTTT. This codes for CASSQEGWEETPF.

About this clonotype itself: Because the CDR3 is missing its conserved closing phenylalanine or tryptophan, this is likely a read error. CDR3 nucleotide sequence: TGCAGTGCTACCCAAGGACAGGGTAGCAATCAGCCCCAGCATCTT. Translation: CSATQGQGSNQPQHL. This chain uses TRBV20-1 with TRBJ1-5, with 8 bases lining up with TRBD1. The trim removed 4 bases at V and 0 bases at J, leaving 5 bases unmatched. CDR1 and CDR2 from the germline V gene are DFQATT and SNEGSKA (reference sequence). CDR3 length: 15 residues.

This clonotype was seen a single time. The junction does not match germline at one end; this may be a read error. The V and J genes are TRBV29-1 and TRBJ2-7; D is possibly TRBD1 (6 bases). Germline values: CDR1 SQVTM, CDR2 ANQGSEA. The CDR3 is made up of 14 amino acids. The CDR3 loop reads CSVARGRGPYEHYF. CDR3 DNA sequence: TGCAGCGTCGCCCGGGGCAGGGGCCCCTACGAGCACTACTTC.

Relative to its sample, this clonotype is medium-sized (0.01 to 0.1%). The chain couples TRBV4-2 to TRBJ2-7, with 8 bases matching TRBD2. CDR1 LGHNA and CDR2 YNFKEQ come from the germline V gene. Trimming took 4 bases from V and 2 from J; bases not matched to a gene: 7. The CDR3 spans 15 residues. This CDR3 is CASSPTGGGAYEQYF. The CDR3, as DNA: TGTGCCAGCAGCCCGACCGGGGGGGGGGCCTACGAGCAGTACTTC.

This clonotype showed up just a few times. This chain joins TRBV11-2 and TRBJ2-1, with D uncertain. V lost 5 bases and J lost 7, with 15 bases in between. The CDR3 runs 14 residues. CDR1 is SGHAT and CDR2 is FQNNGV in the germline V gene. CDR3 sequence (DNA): TGTGCCAGCAGCATGTTATCGGCGAGGAATGAGCAGTTCTTC. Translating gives CASSMLSARNEQFF.

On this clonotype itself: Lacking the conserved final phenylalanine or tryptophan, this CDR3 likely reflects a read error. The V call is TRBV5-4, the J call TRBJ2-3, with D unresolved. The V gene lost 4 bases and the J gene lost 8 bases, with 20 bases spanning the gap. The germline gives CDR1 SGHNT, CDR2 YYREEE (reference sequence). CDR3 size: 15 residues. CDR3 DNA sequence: TGTGCCAGCAGCAGTGGAAATCAGCCTCCAGGTACGCAGTATCTT. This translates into CASSSGNQPPGTQYL.

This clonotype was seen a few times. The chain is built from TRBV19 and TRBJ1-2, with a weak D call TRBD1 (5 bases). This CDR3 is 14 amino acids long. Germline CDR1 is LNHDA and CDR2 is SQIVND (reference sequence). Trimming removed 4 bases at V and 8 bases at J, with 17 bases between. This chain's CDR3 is CASSKVSGDEGYTF. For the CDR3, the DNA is TGTGCCAGTAGTAAGGTGTCGGGGGACGAGGGCTACACCTTC.